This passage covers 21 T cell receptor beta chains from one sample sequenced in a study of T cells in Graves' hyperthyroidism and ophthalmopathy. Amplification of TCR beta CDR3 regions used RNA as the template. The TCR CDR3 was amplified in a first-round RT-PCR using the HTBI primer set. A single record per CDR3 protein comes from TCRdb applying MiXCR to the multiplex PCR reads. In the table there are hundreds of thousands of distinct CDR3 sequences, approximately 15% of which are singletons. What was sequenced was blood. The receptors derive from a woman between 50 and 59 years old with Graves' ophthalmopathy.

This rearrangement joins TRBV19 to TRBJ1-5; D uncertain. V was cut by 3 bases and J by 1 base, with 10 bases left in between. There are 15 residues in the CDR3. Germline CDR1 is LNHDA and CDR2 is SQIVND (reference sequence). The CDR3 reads CASSIADTSNQPQHF. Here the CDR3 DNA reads TGTGCCAGTAGTATCGCCGACACAAGCAATCAGCCCCAGCATTTT.

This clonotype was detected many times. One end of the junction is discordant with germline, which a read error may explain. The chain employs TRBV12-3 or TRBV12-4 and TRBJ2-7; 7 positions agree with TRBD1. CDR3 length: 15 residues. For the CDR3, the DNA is TGTGCCAGCGGTTTAGACAGGGCCGCCTCCTACGAGCAGTACTTC. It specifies CASGLDRAASYEQYF.

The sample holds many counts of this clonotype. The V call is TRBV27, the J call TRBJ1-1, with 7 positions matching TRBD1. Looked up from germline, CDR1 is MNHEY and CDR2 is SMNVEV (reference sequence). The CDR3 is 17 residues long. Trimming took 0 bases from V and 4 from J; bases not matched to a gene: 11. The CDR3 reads CASSLSVPGGDGTEAFF. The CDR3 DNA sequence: TGTGCCAGCAGTTTATCGGTCCCAGGGGGAGATGGCACTGAAGCTTTCTTT.

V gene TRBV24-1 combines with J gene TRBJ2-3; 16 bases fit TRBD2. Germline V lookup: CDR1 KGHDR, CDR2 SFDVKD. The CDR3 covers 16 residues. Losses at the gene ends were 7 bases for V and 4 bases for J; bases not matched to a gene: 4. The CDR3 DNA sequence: TGTGCCACCAGCGGGACTAGCGGGAGGGAAGCAGATACGCAGTATTTT. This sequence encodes CATSGTSGREADTQYF.

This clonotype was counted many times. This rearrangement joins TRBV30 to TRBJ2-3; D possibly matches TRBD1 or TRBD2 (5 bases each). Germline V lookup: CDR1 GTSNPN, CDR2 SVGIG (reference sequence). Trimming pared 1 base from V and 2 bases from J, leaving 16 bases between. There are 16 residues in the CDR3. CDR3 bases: TGTGCCTGGAGTGGGATCCCGGACGGGACCACAGATACGCAGTATTTT. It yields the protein CAWSGIPDGTTDTQYF. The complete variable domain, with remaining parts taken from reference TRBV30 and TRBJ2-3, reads SQTIHQWPATLVQPVGSPLSLECTVEGTSNPNLYWYRQAAGRGLQLLFYSVGIGQISSEVPQNLSASRPQDRQFILSSKKLLLSDSGFYLCAWSGIPDGTTDTQYFGPGTRLTVL.

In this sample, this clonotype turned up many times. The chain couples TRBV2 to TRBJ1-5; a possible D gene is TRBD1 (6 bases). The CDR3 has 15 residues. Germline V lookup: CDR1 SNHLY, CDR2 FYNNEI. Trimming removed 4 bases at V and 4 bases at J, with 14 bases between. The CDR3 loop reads CASSAPAGENQPQHF. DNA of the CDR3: TGTGCCAGCAGTGCCCCCGCAGGGGAGAATCAGCCCCAGCATTTT. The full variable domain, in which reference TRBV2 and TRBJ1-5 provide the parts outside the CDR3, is EPEVTQTPSHQVTQMGQEVILRCVPISNHLYFYWYRQILGQKVEFLVSFYNNEISEKSEIFDDQFSVERPDGSNFTLKIRSTKLEDSAMYFCASSAPAGENQPQHFGDGTRLSIL.

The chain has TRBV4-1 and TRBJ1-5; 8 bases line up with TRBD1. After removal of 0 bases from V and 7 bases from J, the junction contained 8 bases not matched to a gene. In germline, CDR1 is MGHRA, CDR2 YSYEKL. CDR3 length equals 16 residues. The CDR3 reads CASSQDLGTGFQPQHF. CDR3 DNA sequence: TGCGCCAGCAGCCAAGATCTCGGGACAGGTTTCCAGCCCCAGCATTTT.

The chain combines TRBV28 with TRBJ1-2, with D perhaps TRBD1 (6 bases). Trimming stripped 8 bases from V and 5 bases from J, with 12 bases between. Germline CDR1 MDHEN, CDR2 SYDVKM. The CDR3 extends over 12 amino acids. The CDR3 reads CASRGLQYGYTF. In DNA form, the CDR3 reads TGTGCCAGCCGGGGGCTGCAGTATGGCTACACCTTC.

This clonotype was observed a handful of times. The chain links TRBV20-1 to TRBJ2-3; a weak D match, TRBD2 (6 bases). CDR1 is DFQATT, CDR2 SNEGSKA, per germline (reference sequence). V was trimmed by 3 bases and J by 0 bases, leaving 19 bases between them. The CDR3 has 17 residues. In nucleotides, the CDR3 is TGCAGTGCTAGGCTTTTCGGGGGAGTAGGTAGCACAGATACGCAGTATTTT. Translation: CSARLFGGVGSTDTQYF.

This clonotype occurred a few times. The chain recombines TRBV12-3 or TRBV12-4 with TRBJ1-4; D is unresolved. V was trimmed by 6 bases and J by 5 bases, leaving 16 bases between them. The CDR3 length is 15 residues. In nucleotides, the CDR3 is TGTGCCAGCAGCCGGGCCCGGACGGAGAATGAAAAACTGTTTTTT. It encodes CASSRARTENEKLFF.

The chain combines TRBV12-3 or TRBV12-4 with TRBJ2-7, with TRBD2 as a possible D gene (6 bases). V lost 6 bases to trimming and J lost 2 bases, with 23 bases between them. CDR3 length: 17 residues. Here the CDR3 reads CASSQELPLRGTYEQYF. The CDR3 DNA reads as TGTGCCAGCAGCCAAGAGCTCCCTTTGCGGGGCACCTACGAGCAGTACTTC.

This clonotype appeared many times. CDR3 DNA: TGTGCCAGCAGTTTATCCTGGATCAATGAGCAGTTCTTC. Encoded protein: CASSLSWINEQFF. This rearrangement joins TRBV28 to TRBJ2-1; D remains ambiguous. Germline lookup yields CDR1 MDHEN and CDR2 SYDVKM. V shed 1 base and J shed 6 bases, with 7 bases lying between them. The CDR3 spans 13 residues. Looking up the rest from reference TRBV28 and TRBJ2-1 gives the full variable domain: DVKVTQSSRYLVKRTGEKVFLECVQDMDHENMFWYRQDPGLGLRLIYFSYDVKMKEKGDIPEGYSVSREKKERFSLILESASTNQTSMYLCASSLSWINEQFFGPGTRLTVL.

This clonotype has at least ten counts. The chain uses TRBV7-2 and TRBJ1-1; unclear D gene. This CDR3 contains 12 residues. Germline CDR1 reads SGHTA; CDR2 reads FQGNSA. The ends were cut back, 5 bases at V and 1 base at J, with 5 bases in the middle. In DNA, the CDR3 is TGTGCCAGCAGCCACCAGAACACTGAAGCTTTCTTT. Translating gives CASSHQNTEAFF. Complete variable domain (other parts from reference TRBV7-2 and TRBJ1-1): GAGVSQSPSNKVTEKGKDVELRCDPISGHTALYWYRQSLGQGLEFLIYFQGNSAPDKSGLPSDRFSAERTGGSVSTLTIQRTQQEDSAVYLCASSHQNTEAFFGQGTRLTVV.

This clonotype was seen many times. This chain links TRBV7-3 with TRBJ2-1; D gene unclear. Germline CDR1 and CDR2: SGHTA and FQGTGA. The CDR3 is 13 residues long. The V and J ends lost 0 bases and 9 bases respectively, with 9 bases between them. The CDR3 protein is CASSLTPTGEQFF. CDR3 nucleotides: TGTGCCAGCAGCTTAACGCCGACTGGTGAGCAGTTCTTC. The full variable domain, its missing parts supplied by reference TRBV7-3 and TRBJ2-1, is GAGVSQTPSNKVTEKGKYVELRCDPISGHTALYWYRQSLGQGPEFLIYFQGTGAADDSGLPNDRFFAVRPEGSVSTLKIQRTERGDSAVYLCASSLTPTGEQFFGPGTRLTVL.

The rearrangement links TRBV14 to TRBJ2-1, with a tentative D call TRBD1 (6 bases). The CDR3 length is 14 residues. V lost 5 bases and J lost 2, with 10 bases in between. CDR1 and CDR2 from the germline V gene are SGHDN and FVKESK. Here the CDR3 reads CASSSEGAYNEQFF. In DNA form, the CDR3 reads TGTGCCAGCAGCTCCGAGGGGGCCTACAATGAGCAGTTCTTC.

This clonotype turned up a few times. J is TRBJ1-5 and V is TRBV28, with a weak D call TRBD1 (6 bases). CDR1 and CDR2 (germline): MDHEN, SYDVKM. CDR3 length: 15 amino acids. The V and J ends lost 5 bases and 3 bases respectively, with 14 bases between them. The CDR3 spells CASSLTGQFNQPQHF. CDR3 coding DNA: TGTGCCAGCAGTCTCACCGGACAGTTCAATCAGCCCCAGCATTTT.

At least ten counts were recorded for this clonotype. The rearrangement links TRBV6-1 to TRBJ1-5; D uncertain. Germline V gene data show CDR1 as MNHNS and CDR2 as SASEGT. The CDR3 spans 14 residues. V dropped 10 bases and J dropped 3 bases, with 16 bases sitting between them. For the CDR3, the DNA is TGTGCCACTGTCGGGCGCCGACACAATCAGCCCCAGCATTTT. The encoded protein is CATVGRRHNQPQHF.

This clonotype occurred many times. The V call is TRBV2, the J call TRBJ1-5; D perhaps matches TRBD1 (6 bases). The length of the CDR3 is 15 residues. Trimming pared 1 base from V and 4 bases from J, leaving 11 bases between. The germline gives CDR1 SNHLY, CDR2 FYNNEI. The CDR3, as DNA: TGTGCCAGCAGTGAAGTGGAGGGGACAAATCAGCCCCAGCATTTT. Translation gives CASSEVEGTNQPQHF.

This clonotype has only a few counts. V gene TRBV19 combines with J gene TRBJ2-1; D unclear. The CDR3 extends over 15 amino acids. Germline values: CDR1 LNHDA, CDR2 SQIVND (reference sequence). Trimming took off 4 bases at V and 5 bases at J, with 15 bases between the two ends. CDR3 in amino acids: CASSTRTGYHNEQFF. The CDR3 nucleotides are TGTGCCAGTAGTACCCGGACCGGATACCACAATGAGCAGTTCTTC.

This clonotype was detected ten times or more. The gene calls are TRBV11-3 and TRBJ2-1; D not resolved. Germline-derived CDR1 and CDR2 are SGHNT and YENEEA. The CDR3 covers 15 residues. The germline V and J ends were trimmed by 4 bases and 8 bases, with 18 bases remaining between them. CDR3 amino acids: CASSSQFESGYEQFF. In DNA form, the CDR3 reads TGTGCCAGCAGCTCACAGTTCGAGTCGGGTTATGAGCAGTTCTTC.

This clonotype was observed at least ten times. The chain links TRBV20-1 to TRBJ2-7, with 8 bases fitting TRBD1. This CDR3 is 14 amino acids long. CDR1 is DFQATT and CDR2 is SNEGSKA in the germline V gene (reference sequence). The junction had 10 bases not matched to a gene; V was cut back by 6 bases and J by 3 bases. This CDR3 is CSAEDRVSVYEQYF. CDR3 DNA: TGCAGTGCAGAGGACAGGGTCTCCGTCTACGAGCAGTACTTC.